This T cell receptor (beta chain) was observed in a study of Ad26.COV2.S vaccination and SARS-CoV-2 variants. On the study more broadly: Sample donor was a member of the COV1001 Ad26.COV2.S trial arm. Study-wide points: Reportedly, after vaccination the spike-specific CD8+ and CD4+ T cell responses displayed substantial breadth. Researchers reported similar non-spike TCR breadth in vaccine and placebo recipients. Possibly, TCR breadth and depth analyses underestimated total T cell responses.

In the case of this clone: The antigen is not known.

Here immunoSEQ multiplex PCR was the method, and the copy in TCRdb shows in-frame clones only, minus some. Of approximately 240,000 clones listed, 85% to 90% are singletons. As for treatment: approximately 18 received Ad26.COV2.S at low or high dose, single or two shots; about 5 received placebo; per-sample allocation not given. Day 63 following the first vaccine or placebo injection was when the samples were taken. J was trimmed by 2 bases and V by 1 base; bases with no gene match: 3. Germline-derived CDR1 and CDR2 are SGHNT and YYREEE (reference sequence). The CDR3 is 15 amino acids. The clonotype comes from a person between 18 and 60 years old who received the Ad26.COV2.S COVID-19 vaccine or a placebo. This chain joins TRBV5-4 and TRBJ2-3, with 8 bases fitting TRBD2. Sequenced here: peripheral blood, sampled in a trial of Ad26.COV2.S vaccine versus placebo. CDR3 nucleotides: TGTGCCAGCAGCTTGCGGGGGGGTTACACAGATACGCAGTATTTT. As protein: CASSLRGGYTDTQYF.